The clone carrying this T cell receptor beta chain was counted only a few times. Produced via immunoSEQ multiplex PCR; TCRdb's table is partial and in-frame only. The sample includes some 640,000 clones, about 90% of them seen just once. The data derive from a study of shared T cell receptors in the human thymus. The germline V gene has CDR1 SQVTM and CDR2 ANQGSEA. The CDR3 totals 16 residues. V gave up 4 bases and J gave up 4 bases; unmatched junction bases: 14. These data were also filed under a second study, of human thymus T cells. From that report: Corrective surgery for congenital heart defects was being performed on the healthy Finnish infants who served as donors. Surgeons resected thymus tissue during corrective heart surgery. An apparent bias in V and J gene usage was seen in thymic and blood repertoires. Related reports documented highly overlapping thymic repertoires among unrelated individuals.

Sequenced sample: thymocytes. The origin of this receptor is a boy in the first two years of life with a congenital heart defect. The chain uses TRBV29-1 and TRBJ2-5; 8 nucleotides line up with TRBD2. This CDR3 is CSVGELAETQRETQYF. The CDR3 nucleotides read TGCAGCGTTGGAGAACTAGCGGAAACGCAGCGAGAGACCCAGTACTTC.